The 13 T cell receptor beta chains reported below all come from one sample, sequenced in a study of OX40 agonist ivuxolimab in advanced cancers. Only in-frame clones appear in the TCRdb table, and some are missing; sequencing was by immunoSEQ multiplex PCR. The sample shows 40,000 or so clones, roughly 92% of them seen only once. The input for sequencing was CD4+ or CD8+ T cells sorted from blood, taken in a trial of the OX40 agonist ivuxolimab. Receptor source: an adult with an advanced solid tumor such as melanoma, head and neck, liver or kidney cancer.

Here the CDR3 DNA reads TGTGCCAGCAGCGTACTCTCCTACGAGCAGTACTTC. Protein sequence: CASSVLSYEQYF. The chain employs TRBV9 and TRBJ2-7; no definite D call. Germline assignment: CDR1 SGDLS and CDR2 YYNGEE. The CDR3 runs to 12 residues. V was shortened by 1 base and J by 0 bases, with 2 bases between the two germline ends.

V gene TRBV5-5 combines with J gene TRBJ2-3; 7 positions agree with TRBD1. This CDR3 is built from 14 residues. V dropped 1 base and J dropped 3; count of bases not matched to a gene: 2. Germline V gene sequence: CDR1 SGHKS, CDR2 YYEKEE (reference sequence). In DNA, the CDR3 is TGTGCCAGCAGCTTGCCACAGGGGACAGATACGCAGTATTTT. It is translated as CASSLPQGTDTQYF. Using reference TRBV5-5 and TRBJ2-3 for the parts outside the CDR3, the full variable domain is DAGVTQSPTHLIKTRGQQVTLRCSPISGHKSVSWYQQVLGQGPQFIFQYYEKEERGRGNFPDRFSARQFPNYSSELNVNALLLGDSALYLCASSLPQGTDTQYFGPGTRLTVL.

The gene calls are TRBV28 and TRBJ1-1; TRBD1 might be the D (6 bases). The V gene lost 7 bases and the J gene lost 7 bases, with 13 bases spanning the gap. CDR1 is MDHEN, CDR2 SYDVKM, per germline. The length of the CDR3 is 12 residues. For the CDR3, the DNA is TGTGCCAGCATTATAAGGGGGAATGAAGCTTTCTTT. Translating it yields CASIIRGNEAFF.

The rearrangement joins TRBV2 to TRBJ2-2; 8 positions agree with TRBD1. The CDR3 has 14 amino acids. V gave up 4 bases and J gave up 4 bases; unmatched junction bases: 2. Germline CDR1 SNHLY, CDR2 FYNNEI. CDR3 residues: CASSGTGTTGELFF. DNA of the CDR3: TGTGCCAGCAGTGGGACAGGGACCACCGGGGAGCTGTTTTTT. The full variable domain, in which reference TRBV2 and TRBJ2-2 provide the parts outside the CDR3, is EPEVTQTPSHQVTQMGQEVILRCVPISNHLYFYWYRQILGQKVEFLVSFYNNEISEKSEIFDDQFSVERPDGSNFTLKIRSTKLEDSAMYFCASSGTGTTGELFFGEGSRLTVL.

V usage is TRBV7-6 and J usage is TRBJ2-7; 13 bases match TRBD2. Per the germline V gene, CDR1 is SGHVS and CDR2 is FNYEAQ. CDR3 length: 17 residues. Germline trimming cut 5 bases from V and 5 bases from J; bases unmatched to any gene: 12. CDR3 DNA: TGTGCCAGCAGCACAAGCACAACTAGCGGGAGGGCCAACGAGCAGTACTTC. Its translation is CASSTSTTSGRANEQYF.

This sequence joins TRBV7-2 and TRBJ2-3, with 7 nucleotides matching TRBD2. The CDR3 covers 16 residues. With V trimmed by 5 bases and J by 6 bases, 14 bases remained unmatched. Per germline, CDR1 SGHTA and CDR2 FQGNSA. For the CDR3, the DNA is TGTGCCAGCAGCGACACCCTGGGCCTAGCGGTTGATACGCAGTATTTT. Its protein product is CASSDTLGLAVDTQYF.

In nucleotides, the CDR3 is TGTGCCAGCAGCACCCGGGAGGACTGGTACCAAGAGACCCAGTACTTC. Translated: CASSTREDWYQETQYF. This chain links TRBV7-9 with TRBJ2-5, with 7 positions matching TRBD2. This CDR3 contains 16 residues. Looked up from germline, CDR1 is SEHNR and CDR2 is FQNEAQ (reference sequence). V shed 5 bases, J shed 0 bases, and the junction held 9 bases outside the gene matches.

DNA of the CDR3: TGTGCCAGCAGTTTCGGGGGAGTCGTCTACGAGCAGTACTTC. Amino acid sequence: CASSFGGVVYEQYF. V is TRBV27 and J is TRBJ2-7; D is possibly TRBD2 (6 bases). The germline V gene encodes CDR1 MNHEY and CDR2 SMNVEV (reference sequence). The CDR3 runs 14 residues. Trimming pared 3 bases from V and 3 bases from J, leaving 12 bases between.

This clone was found once. The gene calls are TRBV2 and TRBJ1-3; no reliable D call. The CDR3 is made up of 15 amino acids. V was cut by 6 bases and J by 0 bases, with 12 bases left in between. Germline V lookup: CDR1 SNHLY, CDR2 FYNNEI. Here the CDR3 DNA reads TGTGCCAGCAGCATAGGAACAAGCTCTGGAAACACCATATATTTT. Its protein product is CASSIGTSSGNTIYF.

V and J are TRBV19 and TRBJ2-3, with D possibly being TRBD1 (6 bases). CDR1 is LNHDA, CDR2 SQIVND, per germline (reference sequence). The CDR3 covers 13 residues. The ends were cut back, 5 bases at V and 6 bases at J, with 12 bases in the middle. The CDR3 is CASSPERGDTQYF. Written as DNA, the CDR3 is TGTGCCAGTAGTCCGGAGAGGGGGGATACGCAGTATTTT.

The CDR3, as DNA: TGCAGCGCCGTGGTGTTGACAGGGGCACTCAACTCTGGGGCCAACGTCCTGACTTTC. Its protein is CSAVVLTGALNSGANVLTF. This chain links TRBV29-1 with TRBJ2-6, with 8 bases fitting TRBD1. The CDR3 sequence is 19 residues long. Germline V gene data show CDR1 as SQVTM and CDR2 as ANQGSEA. With 7 bases clipped from V and 0 bases from J, the junction kept 17 bases outside the gene matches.

V gene TRBV27 combines with J gene TRBJ2-3, with D perhaps matching TRBD1 (6 bases). CDR3 length equals 14 residues. The germline V gene encodes CDR1 MNHEY and CDR2 SMNVEV (reference sequence). V lost 7 bases, J lost 4 bases, and 15 bases lay in between. CDR3 nucleotide sequence: TGTGCCAGCATGGACAGCCTGGGCCCAGATACGCAGTATTTT. Its translation: CASMDSLGPDTQYF.

This chain uses TRBV9 with TRBJ2-1; D is possibly TRBD2 (5 bases). The CDR3 totals 13 residues. Germline loops: CDR1 SGDLS, CDR2 YYNGEE. Between the trimmed V and J ends, which lost 3 bases and 4 bases, there was a span of 8 bases. This chain's CDR3 is CASSETGYNEQFF. For the CDR3, the DNA is TGTGCCAGCAGCGAAACGGGATACAATGAGCAGTTCTTC.